The present entry profiles one T cell receptor (beta chain) with its context. Antigen unknown. Punch biopsies of lesional scalp, plus peripheral blood, were taken from alopecia areata patients. The data were obtained in a study of CD8+ T cells in alopecia areata. Study in general: Twice daily, treated patients received 5 to 10 mg of oral tofacitinib. The study gave tofacitinib for 6 to 18 months, then 6 months off drug. General study findings and limits: Patients shared TCRs less clearly than mice did, possibly for HLA-related reasons.

RNA was isolated and reverse transcribed to cDNA, the sequencing template. Assay used: immunoSEQ multiplex PCR; TCRdb lists only in-frame clones, some missing. Among 100,000 to 150,000 clones listed, 45% to 65% were seen once. The TCR was taken from a human donor with alopecia areata. Sequencing used CD4+ T cells sorted from blood, obtained at week 0.

CDR3: CASSLGTRVDTQYF. In DNA form, the CDR3 reads TGTGCCAGCAGCTTAGGGACTCGTGTAGATACGCAGTATTTT. This sequence joins TRBV7-2 and TRBJ2-3; tentatively, D is TRBD2 (5 bases). The CDR3 consists of 14 residues. CDR1 SGHTA and CDR2 FQGNSA come from the germline V gene. V lost 1 base to trimming and J lost 5 bases, with 10 bases between them.